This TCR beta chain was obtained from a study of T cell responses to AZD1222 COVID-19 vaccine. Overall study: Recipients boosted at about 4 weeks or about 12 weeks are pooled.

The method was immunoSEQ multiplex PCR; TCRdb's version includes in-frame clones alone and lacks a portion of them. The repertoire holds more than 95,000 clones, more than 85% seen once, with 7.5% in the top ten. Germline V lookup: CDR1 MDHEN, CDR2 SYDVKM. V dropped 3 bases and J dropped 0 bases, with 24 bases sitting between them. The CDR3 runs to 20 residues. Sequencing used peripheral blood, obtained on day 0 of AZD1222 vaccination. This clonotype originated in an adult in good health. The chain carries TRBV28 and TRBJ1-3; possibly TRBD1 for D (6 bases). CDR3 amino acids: CASSFLTSSGTPTSGNTIYF. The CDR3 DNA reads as TGTGCCAGCAGTTTTTTAACCTCCTCCGGGACACCAACCTCTGGAAACACCATATATTTT.